The entry that follows covers one T cell receptor (beta chain) sequence. Its specificity is not known. Cells were stimulated with overlapping HIV-1 Gag 15-mer peptides. CD40L/CD69 double-negative CD45RO-high memory CD4+ T cells were collected. The CDR3 extends over 14 amino acids. CDR1 SGHRS and CDR2 YFSETQ come from the germline V gene. V lost 3 bases and J lost 4, with 13 bases in between. This sample is drawn from a study of persistence of HIV-infected CD4 T cells. Sequencing used immunoSEQ version 4 in survey mode. Sequenced by immunoSEQ multiplex PCR; TCRdb stores in-frame clones only, minus some. The table lists 30,000 to 35,000 clones, roughly 82% of them singletons.

The chain combines TRBV5-1 with TRBJ2-5, with D hard to call. The sequence came from an adult woman with HIV who was CMV-seropositive. The starting material was CD4+ T cells sorted from PBMCs after approximately 19-hour stimulation, obtained from a patient who received antiretroviral therapy. Written as DNA, the CDR3 is TGCGCCAGCAGCTCCGGCCTAGTAGGAGAGACCCAGTACTTC. Its protein is CASSSGLVGETQYF. The whole variable domain, remainder taken from reference TRBV5-1 and TRBJ2-5, is KAGVTQTPRYLIKTRGQQVTLSCSPISGHRSVSWYQQTPGQGLQFLFEYFSETQRNKGNFPGRFSGRQFSNSRSEMNVSTLELGDSALYLCASSSGLVGETQYFGPGTRLLVL.